This T cell receptor (beta chain) was sequenced during a study of response to subunit inactivated influenza vaccine. A single record per CDR3 protein comes from TCRdb applying MiXCR to the RT-PCR reads. This sample has a few hundred thousand distinct CDR3 sequences, with roughly 22% found just once. Comments on this clonotype: Its antigen remains unidentified.

The CDR3 is 15 residues long. The germline V gene has CDR1 MNHEY and CDR2 SVGEGT. The V end was cut by 0 bases, the J end by 6 bases, with 13 bases between. General study points: Researchers suggested that each seasonal influenza vaccination recruits few new T cells.

The input for sequencing was PBMCs from blood, taken roughly 20 months after vaccination. This clonotype was obtained from a man in his fifties or sixties who received an inactivated influenza vaccine. The chain couples TRBV6-2 or TRBV6-3 to TRBJ2-3, with D perhaps matching TRBD2 (5 bases). The CDR3 nucleotides read TGTGCCAGCAGTTACTCCGCGGGTTCATTGGATACGCAGTATTTT. The encoded protein is CASSYSAGSLDTQYF.